A single T cell receptor beta chain is shown here with its context. The antigen it recognizes is unknown. No much larger clone exists at a distance of one base, and base qualities are not known. TCRbeta CDR3 regions were amplified from genomic DNA using the immunoSEQ Assay, a bias-controlled multiplex PCR. Processing in the source paper ran as follows. Within the assay, amplification of reference gene primers was used to estimate how many nucleated cells each sample contained. Sequence reads were collapsed and filtered to measure the absolute abundance of every unique TCRbeta CDR3 rearrangement. For each sample, productive Simpson clonality was calculated as the square root of Simpson's diversity index across productive rearrangements. TCRdb mirrors the immuneACCESS table, restricted to in-frame sequences. Some clones are absent from its copies; in checked studies, under half trace to an unresolved V gene, and the reason for the others is unknown. V and J calls and clone size are copied from that table; D and trimming were computed from the DNA. Within this sample are around 100,000 clones, with approximately 92% of them counted one time only. Approximately 5.4% of the sample belongs to the ten largest clones.

This entry comes from a study of blood T cell repertoires in COVID-19 (dated by TCRdb to about 2020). Study-wide context: Collaborator samples came from the United States, Italy and Spain and covered acute and convalescent phases of COVID-19. The prospective study material was composed of cDNA or gDNA derived from T cells, B-cell-depleted T cells, or PBMCs. Samples came from the ongoing ImmuneRACE study (first 160 participants) plus 1,254 subjects from 6 global collaborators. Deeply sampled blood TCRbeta repertoires from subjects exposed to, actively infected with, or recovered from COVID-19 were included in the dataset. Where available, HLA class I and class II types were taken from metadata supplied by the sample provider and were not determined by assay-based typing. Sample metadata almost always included a de-identified subject ID, COVID-19 status, age in years and sex. The repertoires were made available in a free public database intended to serve as a resource for research on the immune response to SARS-CoV-2. General conclusions and limits of the study: The quantity of clinical and demographic metadata differed by source and by participant and was supplied without curation.

The V and J ends are trimmed by 7 bases and 2 bases, leaving 12 bases between them. Measured from the cysteine to the phenylalanine, the CDR3 is 13 residues long. Only the CDR3 portion is preserved as DNA: 39 bases, with reading frame beginning at the first base. The germline V gene specifies MDHEN as CDR1 and SYDVKM as CDR2. The collaborating institutions used their own protocols to collect whole blood in K2EDTA tubes. For TCRbeta analysis, collaborator samples were shipped as frozen whole blood, as isolated PBMCs, or as DNA extracted from either sample type. The specimen was peripheral blood. The rearrangement joined TRBV28 to TRBJ2-7, with a weak D call of TRBD2 (5 bases match). The receptor comes from a man aged 50-59 years with active COVID-19. The CDR3 protein is CASTPPGTYEQYF. The nucleotide sequence is given as TGTGCCAGCACTCCCCCCGGGACCTACGAGCAGTACTTC.